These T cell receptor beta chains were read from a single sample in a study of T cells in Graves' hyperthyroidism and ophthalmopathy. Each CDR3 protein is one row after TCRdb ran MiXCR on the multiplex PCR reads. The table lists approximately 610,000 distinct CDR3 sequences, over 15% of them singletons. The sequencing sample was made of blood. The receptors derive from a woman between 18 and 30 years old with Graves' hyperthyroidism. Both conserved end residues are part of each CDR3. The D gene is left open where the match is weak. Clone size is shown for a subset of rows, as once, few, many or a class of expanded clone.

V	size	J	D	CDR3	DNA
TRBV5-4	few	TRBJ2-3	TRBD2	CASSLVALAGAGDTQYF	TGTGCCAGCAGCTTGGTCGCACTAGCGGGAGCGGGAGATACGCAGTATTTT
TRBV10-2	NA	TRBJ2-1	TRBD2	CASSELSGRNYNEQFF	TGCGCCAGCAGTGAACTTAGCGGGAGGAACTACAATGAGCAGTTCTTC
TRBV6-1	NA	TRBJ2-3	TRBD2	CASSDLLAGGPSTDTQYF	TGTGCCAGCTCTGATTTACTAGCGGGAGGGCCCAGTACAGATACGCAGTATTTT
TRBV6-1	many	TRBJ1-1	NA	CASSEYEIVNTEAFF	TGTGCCAGCAGTGAATACGAGATAGTGAACACTGAAGCTTTCTTT
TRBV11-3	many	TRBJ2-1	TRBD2	CASSRGGSWQYNEQFF	TGTGCCAGCAGCCGGGGCGGGAGTTGGCAGTACAATGAGCAGTTCTTC
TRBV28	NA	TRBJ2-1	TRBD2	CASSLLTVSGRNHEQFF	TGTGCCAGCAGTTTACTAACTGTGAGCGGGAGGAATCACGAGCAGTTCTTC
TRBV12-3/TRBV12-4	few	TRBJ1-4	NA	CASSSSLRLFF	TGTGCCAGCAGTTCCTCCCTTAGACTGTTTTTT
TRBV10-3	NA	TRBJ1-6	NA	CAISEGAKYNSPLHF	TGTGCCATCAGTGAGGGAGCCAAATATAATTCACCCCTCCACTTT
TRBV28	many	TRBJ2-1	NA	CASSFQGSYNEQFF	TGTGCCAGCAGTTTTCAGGGTTCCTACAATGAGCAGTTCTTC
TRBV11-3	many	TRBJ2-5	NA	CASSTLSGARQETQYF	TGTGCCAGCAGTACTCTCAGTGGGGCGCGTCAGGAGACCCAGTACTTC
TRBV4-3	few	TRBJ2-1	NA	CASSHRGYNEQFF	TGCGCCAGCAGCCATCGGGGCTACAATGAGCAGTTCTTC
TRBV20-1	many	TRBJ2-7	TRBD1	CSASSTGGPTYEQYF	TGCAGTGCTAGCTCTACAGGGGGCCCTACCTACGAGCAGTACTTC
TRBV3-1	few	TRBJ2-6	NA	CASSLGHPVSGANVLTF	TGTGCCAGCAGCCTCGGACATCCTGTCTCTGGGGCCAACGTCCTGACTTTC
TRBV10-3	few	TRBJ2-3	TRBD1	CAISDPGGGRTDTQYF	TGTGCCATCAGTGATCCAGGGGGTGGAAGAACAGATACGCAGTATTTT
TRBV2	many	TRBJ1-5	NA	CASSAPGSSNQPQHF	TGTGCCAGCAGTGCACCGGGAAGTAGCAATCAGCCCCAGCATTTT
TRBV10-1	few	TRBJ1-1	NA	CASSAGQSNTEAFF	TGCGCCAGCAGTGCTGGCCAGTCGAACACTGAAGCTTTCTTT
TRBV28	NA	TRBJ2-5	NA	CASSQEYQETQYF	TGTGCCAGCAGCCAGGAGTACCAAGAGACCCAGTACTTC
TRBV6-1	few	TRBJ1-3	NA	CASSFGTDSGNTIYF	TGTGCCAGCAGCTTTGGGACTGACTCTGGAAACACCATATATTTT
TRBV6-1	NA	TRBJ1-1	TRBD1	CASSLLSGGRYTEAFF	TGTGCCAGCAGCCTACTGTCAGGGGGCCGATACACTGAAGCTTTCTTT
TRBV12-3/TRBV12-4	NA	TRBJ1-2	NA	CASSFDRVGGYTF	TGTGCCAGCAGTTTCGATCGGGTAGGGGGCTACACCTTC
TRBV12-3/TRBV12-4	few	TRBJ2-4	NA	CASKQSVVQNIQYF	TGTGCCAGCAAACAGTCGGTAGTTCAAAACATTCAGTACTTC
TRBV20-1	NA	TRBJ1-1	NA	CSAGRKVGTEAFF	TGCAGTGCTGGAAGGAAGGTGGGCACTGAAGCTTTCTTT
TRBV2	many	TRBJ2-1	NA	CASIPRTSYSYNEQFF	TGTGCCAGCATCCCCCGCACTAGCTACTCCTACAATGAGCAGTTCTTC
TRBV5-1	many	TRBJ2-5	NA	CASSLEADQETQYF	TGCGCCAGCAGCTTGGAGGCAGATCAAGAGACCCAGTACTTC
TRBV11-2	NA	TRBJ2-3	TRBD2	CASSSGRSGGAADTQYF	TGTGCCAGCAGCTCGGGGCGGAGCGGGGGGGCCGCAGATACGCAGTATTTT
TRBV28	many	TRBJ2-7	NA	CASSFSTSYEQYF	TGTGCCAGCAGTTTCTCTACCTCCTACGAGCAGTACTTC
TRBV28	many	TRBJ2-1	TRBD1	CASGGPRTGAYNEQFF	TGTGCCAGCGGCGGGCCCCGGACAGGGGCCTACAATGAGCAGTTCTTC
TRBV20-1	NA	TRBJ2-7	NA	CSAPREEGYEQSF	TGCAGTGCTCCCAGGGAGGAGGGGTACGAGCAGTCCTTC
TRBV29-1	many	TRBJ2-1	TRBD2	CSVDLREGSYNEQFF	TGCAGCGTTGATTTGAGGGAGGGCTCCTACAATGAGCAGTTCTTC
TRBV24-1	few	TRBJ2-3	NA	CATSDSTWRTDTQYF	TGTGCCACCAGTGATAGTACCTGGAGGACAGATACGCAGTATTTT
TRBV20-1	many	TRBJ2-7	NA	CRGSSYEQYF	TGCAGGGGAAGTTCCTACGAGCAGTACTTC
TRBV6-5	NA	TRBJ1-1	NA	CASSFTGLRNTEAFF	TGTGCCAGCAGTTTCACAGGGTTGAGGAACACTGAAGCTTTCTTT